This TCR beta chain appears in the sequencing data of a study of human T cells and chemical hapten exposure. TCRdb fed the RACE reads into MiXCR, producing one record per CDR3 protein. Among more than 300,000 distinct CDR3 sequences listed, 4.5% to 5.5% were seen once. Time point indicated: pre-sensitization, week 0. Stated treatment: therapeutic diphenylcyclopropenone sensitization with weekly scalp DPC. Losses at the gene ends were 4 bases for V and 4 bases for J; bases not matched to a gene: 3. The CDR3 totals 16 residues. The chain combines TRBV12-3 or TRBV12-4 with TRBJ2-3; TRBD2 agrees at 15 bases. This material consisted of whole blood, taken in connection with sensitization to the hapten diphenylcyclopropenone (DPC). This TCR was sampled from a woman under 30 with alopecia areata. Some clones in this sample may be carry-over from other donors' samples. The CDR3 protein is CASSWGLAGGADTQYF. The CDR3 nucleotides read TGTGCCAGCAGTTGGGGACTAGCGGGGGGTGCAGATACGCAGTATTTT.